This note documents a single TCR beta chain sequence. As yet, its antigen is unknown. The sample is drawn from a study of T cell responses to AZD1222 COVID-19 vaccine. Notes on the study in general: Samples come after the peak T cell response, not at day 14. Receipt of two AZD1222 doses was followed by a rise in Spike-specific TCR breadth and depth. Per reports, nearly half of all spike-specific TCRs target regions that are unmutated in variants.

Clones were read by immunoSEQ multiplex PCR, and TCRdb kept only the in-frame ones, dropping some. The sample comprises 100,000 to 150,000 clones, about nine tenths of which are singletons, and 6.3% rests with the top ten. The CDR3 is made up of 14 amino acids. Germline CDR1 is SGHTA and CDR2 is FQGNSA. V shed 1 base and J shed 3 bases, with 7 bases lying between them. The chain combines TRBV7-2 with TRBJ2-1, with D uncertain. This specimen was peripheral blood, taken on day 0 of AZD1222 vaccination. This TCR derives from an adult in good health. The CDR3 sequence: CASSLGSSYNEQFF. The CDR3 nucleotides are TGTGCCAGCAGCTTAGGGTCCAGCTACAATGAGCAGTTCTTC.